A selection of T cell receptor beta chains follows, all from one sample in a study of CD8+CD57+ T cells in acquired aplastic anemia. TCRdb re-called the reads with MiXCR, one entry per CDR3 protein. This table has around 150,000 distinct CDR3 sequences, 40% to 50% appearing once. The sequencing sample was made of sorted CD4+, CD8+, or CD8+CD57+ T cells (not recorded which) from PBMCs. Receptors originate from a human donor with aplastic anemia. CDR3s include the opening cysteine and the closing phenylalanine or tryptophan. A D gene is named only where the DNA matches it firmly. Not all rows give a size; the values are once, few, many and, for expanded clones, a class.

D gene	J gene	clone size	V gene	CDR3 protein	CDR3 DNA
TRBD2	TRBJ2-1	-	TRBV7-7	CASSLGSGSDYEQFF	TGTGCTAGCAGCTTAGGTAGCGGGAGTGATTATGAGCAGTTCTTC
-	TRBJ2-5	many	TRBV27	CASSLMVQETQYF	TGTGCCAGCAGTTTAATGGTCCAAGAGACCCAGTACTTC
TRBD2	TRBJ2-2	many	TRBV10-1	CASSSGTRETGELFF	TGCGCCAGCAGTTCCGGGACTAGAGAGACCGGGGAGCTGTTTTTT
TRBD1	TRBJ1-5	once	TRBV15	CATQRQGGDYSNQPQHF	TGTGCCACCCAACGACAGGGGGGGGATTATAGCAATCAGCCCCAGCATTTT
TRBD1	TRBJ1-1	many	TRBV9	CASSTGGQLLNTEAFF	TGTGCCAGCAGCACGGGGGGACAGCTTTTGAACACTGAAGCTTTCTTT
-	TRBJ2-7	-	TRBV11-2	CASSLDAPAYEQYF	TGTGCCAGCAGCTTAGATGCCCCCGCGTACGAGCAGTACTTC
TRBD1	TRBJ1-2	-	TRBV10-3	CAISDRWTGRYGYTF	TGTGCCATCAGTGATCGGTGGACAGGGCGATATGGCTACACCTTC
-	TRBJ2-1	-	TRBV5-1	CASSLGINEQFF	TGCGCCAGCAGCCTAGGGATCAATGAGCAGTTCTTC
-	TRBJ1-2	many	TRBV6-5	CASSSDGRYGYTF	TGTGCCAGCAGTTCGGACGGGCGCTATGGCTACACCTTC
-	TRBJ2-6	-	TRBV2	CASSEGKGANVLTF	TGTGCCAGCAGTGAAGGGAAAGGGGCCAACGTCCTGACTTTC
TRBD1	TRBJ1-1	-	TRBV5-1	CASSFDARGDTEAFF	TGCGCCAGCAGCTTTGACGCCAGGGGGGACACTGAAGCTTTCTTT
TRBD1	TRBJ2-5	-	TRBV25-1	CASSEHRGQETQYF	TGTGCCAGCAGTGAACACAGGGGGCAGGAGACCCAGTACTTC
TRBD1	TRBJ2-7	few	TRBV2	CASSARTGGFREQYF	TGTGCCAGCAGTGCCAGGACAGGGGGGTTCAGGGAGCAGTACTTC
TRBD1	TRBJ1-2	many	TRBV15	CATSLGTGFSRNYGYTF	TGTGCCACCAGTCTAGGGACAGGGTTCAGTAGGAACTATGGCTACACCTTC
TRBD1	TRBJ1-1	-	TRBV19	CASSQSGTVNTEAFF	TGTGCCAGTAGCCAATCCGGGACAGTTAACACTGAAGCTTTCTTT
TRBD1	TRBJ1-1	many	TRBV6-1	CASSATGGRTEAFF	TGTGCCAGCAGCGCGACAGGGGGCAGGACTGAAGCTTTCTTT
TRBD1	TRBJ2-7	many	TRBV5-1	CASSLASWTGFPYEQYF	TGCGCCAGCAGCTTGGCCTCATGGACAGGGTTCCCCTACGAGCAGTACTTC
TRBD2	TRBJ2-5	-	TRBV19	CASSIGSGSSETQYF	TGTGCCAGTAGTATAGGTAGCGGGAGTTCAGAGACCCAGTACTTC
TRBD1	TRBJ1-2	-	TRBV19	CASSSPGTGGGYTF	TGTGCCAGTAGTAGTCCTGGGACAGGGGGAGGCTACACCTTC
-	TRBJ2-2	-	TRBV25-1	CASSELFQGTGELFF	TGTGCCAGCAGTGAATTATTTCAGGGAACCGGGGAGCTGTTTTTT
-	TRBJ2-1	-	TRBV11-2	CASSPRLDGNEQFF	TGTGCCAGCAGCCCACGACTAGATGGCAATGAGCAGTTCTTC